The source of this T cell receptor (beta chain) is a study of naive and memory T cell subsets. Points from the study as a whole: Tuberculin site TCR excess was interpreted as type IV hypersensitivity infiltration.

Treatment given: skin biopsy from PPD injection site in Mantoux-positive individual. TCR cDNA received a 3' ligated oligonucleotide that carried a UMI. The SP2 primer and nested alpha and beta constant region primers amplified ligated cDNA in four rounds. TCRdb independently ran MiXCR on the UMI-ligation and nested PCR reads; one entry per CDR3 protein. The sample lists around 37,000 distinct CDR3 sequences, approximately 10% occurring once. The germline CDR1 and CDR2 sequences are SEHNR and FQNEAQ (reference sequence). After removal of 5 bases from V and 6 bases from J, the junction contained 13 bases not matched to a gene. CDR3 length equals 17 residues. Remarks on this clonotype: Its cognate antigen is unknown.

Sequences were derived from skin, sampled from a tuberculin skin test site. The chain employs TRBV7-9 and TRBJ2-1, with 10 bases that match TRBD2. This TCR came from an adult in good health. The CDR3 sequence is CASSPFISSGGGNEQFF. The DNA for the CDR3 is TGTGCCAGCAGCCCCTTCATCTCCAGCGGGGGGGGCAATGAGCAGTTCTTC.